This T cell receptor (beta chain) stems from a study of cytomegalovirus exposure and HLA in healthy donors. The CDR3 consists of 11 residues. This clone was observed a single time. The antigen is undetermined. Study-wide results and caveats: The authors later linked a missense DCLRE1C variant to TCR beta V- and J-gene trimming. The authors reported that TCR beta sequences could predict HLA-A and HLA-B alleles. These predictions were accurate for most subjects in the first cohort. A further, later analysis showed that HLA-associated TCR beta chains (compared with equally common others) were more clonally expanded. Cytomegalovirus association was listed for approximately 150 TCR beta chains.

The PCR contained 60 Vbeta and 13 Jbeta primers. TCRdb keeps only in-frame clones here, not all; method: immunoSEQ multiplex PCR. Of 95,000 or so clones in the sample, approximately 80% were seen once. The chain joins TRBV12-2 to TRBJ2-4; TRBD2, the table's D call, lacks a check against the DNA. TRBV12-2 is marked as a pseudogene. The source material was PBMCs. The source of this sequence is a woman aged 40-49 years in good health and CMV-seronegative. The CDR3 reads CASRLRNIQYF. The CDR3 DNA is TGTGCAAGTCGCCTTCGAAACATTCAGTACTTC.